These 2 T cell receptor beta chains came from one sample sequenced in a study of control samples from healthy donors and cancer patients. TCRdb keeps only in-frame clones here, not all; method: immunoSEQ multiplex PCR. The sample contains 93,000 or so clones, around 89% of which appear only once. Material for sequencing was PBMCs. These receptor sequences come from a man in his sixties with lung cancer.

This chain joins TRBV25-1 and TRBJ1-2, with a possible D match to TRBD1 (5 bases). Germline V gene lookup returns CDR1 MGHDK and CDR2 SYGVNS. The CDR3 totals 14 residues. Between the trimmed V and J ends, which lost 8 bases and 7 bases, there was a span of 20 bases. CDR3 sequence (DNA): TGTGCCAGCGCCCAATCTGGGACCTCCTCTGGCTACACCTTC. It translates to CASAQSGTSSGYTF.

The CDR3 is CASSLTSGVWETQYF. The CDR3 nucleotides read TGTGCCAGCAGCTTAACTAGCGGGGTGTGGGAGACCCAGTACTTC. The genes are TRBV7-3 and TRBJ2-5; TRBD2 matches at 8 bases. The V and J ends lost 0 bases and 5 bases, in that order; junction bases with no gene match: 5. The CDR3 loop spans 15 amino acids. CDR1 is SGHTA and CDR2 is FQGTGA in the germline V gene.